Below are 22 T cell receptor beta chains sequenced from a single sample in a study of CDR3 diversity in severe acne. TCRdb re-called the PCR reads through MiXCR, storing one row per CDR3 protein. Of over 70,000 distinct CDR3 sequences in the sample, 51% are singletons; the top ten hold around 15%. The sample was blood. The receptors were sampled from a male donor in good health, without acne.

Turning to this clonotype: This may be a read error, as it is one base from a much larger clone. The chain has TRBV11-2 and TRBJ1-3, with TRBD1 identical over 9 bases. Germline V gives CDR1 SGHAT, CDR2 FQNNGV. CDR3 size: 14 residues. The CDR3 DNA is TGTGCCAGCCGGCGTACAGGGGGCTTAAACACCATACATTTT. It is translated as CASRRTGGLNTIHF.

The rearrangement links TRBV2 to TRBJ2-3, with 15 bases identical to TRBD2. The CDR3 covers 16 residues. J was trimmed by 6 bases and V by 6 bases; bases with no gene match: 7. Per the germline V gene, CDR1 is SNHLY and CDR2 is FYNNEI. CDR3 in DNA: TGTGCCAGCAGCCGGACTAGCGGGAGGGCGTTTGATACGCAGTATTTT. Translation gives CASSRTSGRAFDTQYF.

Relative to its sample, this clonotype is medium-sized (0.01 to 0.1%). The V and J genes are TRBV20-1 and TRBJ2-1; TRBD2 matches at 11 bases. CDR1 and CDR2 from the germline V gene are DFQATT and SNEGSKA (reference sequence). J gave up 0 bases and V 1 base, and 5 bases lay outside the gene matches. There are 17 residues in the CDR3. The DNA of the CDR3 is TGCAGTGCTAGAGCGTCTAGCGGGGGGAGCTCCTACAATGAGCAGTTCTTC. This encodes CSARASSGGSSYNEQFF.

This clonotype was seen once. The DNA for the CDR3 is TGTGCCAGCAGTTACTTACAGGGTGCCGATACGCAGTACTTC. Its protein product is CASSYLQGADTQYF. The chain combines TRBV6-5 with TRBJ2-7, with a possible D match to TRBD1 (6 bases). The CDR3 sequence is 14 residues long. Germline CDR1 and CDR2: MNHEY and SVGAGI. V dropped 1 base and J dropped 9 bases, with 16 bases sitting between them.

The chain is built from TRBV15 and TRBJ2-7; D perhaps matches TRBD2 (5 bases). Trimming shortened V by 0 bases and J by 3 bases, and 15 bases separated the two germline ends. This CDR3 region has 16 residues. CDR1 is LNHNV and CDR2 is YYDKDF in the germline V gene (reference sequence). This chain's CDR3 is CATSRDTSSNIYEQYF. The CDR3 nucleotides read TGTGCCACCAGCAGAGATACCTCTAGCAACATCTACGAGCAGTACTTC.

As concerns this clonotype: The germline gene is not matched at one end of the junction; a read error may be the cause. The chain couples TRBV27 to TRBJ1-2; D call uncertain. Looked up from germline, CDR1 is MNHEY and CDR2 is SMNVEV (reference sequence). The CDR3 is 12 residues long. CDR3 in amino acids: CANHTLSYGNTF. The CDR3 DNA is TGTGCCAACCACACCCTAAGCTATGGCAACACCTTC.

This clonotype was found a few times. This rearrangement joins TRBV29-1 to TRBJ1-1; 8 bases line up with TRBD1. The CDR3 contains 14 residues. Losses at the gene ends were 0 bases for V and 1 base for J; bases not matched to a gene: 1. Germline CDR1 SQVTM, CDR2 ANQGSEA. The CDR3 region has the DNA TGCAGCGTTGAAGATGGGACAGGGAACACTGAAGCTTTCTTT. Translation: CSVEDGTGNTEAFF.

This clonotype appeared many times. The CDR3 nucleotides read TGTGCCAGCAGCTCCGGCGGGCGGGGGAGCTCCTACGAGCAGTACTTC. It codes for CASSSGGRGSSYEQYF. The chain is built from TRBV7-9 and TRBJ2-7, with 7 bases that match TRBD2. Germline V lookup: CDR1 SEHNR, CDR2 FQNEAQ (reference sequence). This CDR3 contains 16 residues. Trimming at V came to 4 bases and at J to 0 bases, leaving 9 bases not matched to a gene.

In the case of this clonotype: A much larger clone is a single base away; this may be a read error. The CDR3 region is CASGPDRAGANVLTF. DNA of the CDR3: TGTGCCAGCGGCCCCGACAGGGCTGGGGCCAACGTCCTGACTTTC. This chain links TRBV6-5 with TRBJ2-6, with 7 bases lining up with TRBD1. This CDR3 comprises 15 residues. In germline, CDR1 is MNHEY, CDR2 SVGAGI. J was trimmed by 2 bases and V by 8 bases; bases with no gene match: 6.

The CDR3: CASSPRDSSNTEAFF. The DNA for the CDR3 is TGTGCCAGCTCACCTCGGGACAGTTCGAACACTGAAGCTTTCTTT. The chain employs TRBV18 and TRBJ1-1; 7 positions agree with TRBD1. V shed 3 bases and J 1 base; nucleotides not matched to a gene: 5. The CDR3 totals 15 residues. Germline CDR1 reads KGHSH; CDR2 reads LQKENI.

Note on this clonotype: The CDR3 does not close with the conserved phenylalanine or tryptophan, likely indicating a read error. This chain uses TRBV7-2 with TRBJ1-1; no firm D call. V was trimmed by 5 bases and J by 9 bases, leaving 16 bases between them. The CDR3 spans 13 residues. Germline CDR1 and CDR2: SGHTA and FQGNSA. The CDR3 here is CASSPRVNIQAFD. CDR3 DNA sequence: TGTGCCAGCAGCCCCCGGGTGAACATTCAAGCTTTCGAT.

The sample holds many counts of this clonotype. V usage is TRBV4-1 and J usage is TRBJ2-7; no definite D call. Germline V gene lookup returns CDR1 MGHRA and CDR2 YSYEKL. Trimming stripped 2 bases from V and 2 bases from J, with 10 bases between. The CDR3 spans 14 residues. Here the CDR3 reads CASSQSAGTYEQYF. CDR3 DNA sequence: TGCGCCAGCAGCCAAAGCGCAGGTACCTACGAGCAGTACTTC.

The rearrangement links TRBV7-9 to TRBJ2-5, with 8 bases that match TRBD1. The CDR3 totals 15 residues. V shed 5 bases, J shed 4 bases, and the junction held 9 bases outside the gene matches. Looked up from germline, CDR1 is SEHNR and CDR2 is FQNEAQ (reference sequence). The CDR3 nucleotides are TGTGCCAGCAGCCCCGGACAGGGTGGGAGAGAGACCCAGTACTTC. It yields the protein CASSPGQGGRETQYF.

Concerning this clonotype: At one of its ends the junction is not consistent with the germline gene, which may arise from a read error. The chain is built from TRBV7-9 and TRBJ2-7, with TRBD2 identical over 15 bases. CDR1 SEHNR and CDR2 FQNEAQ come from the germline V gene (reference sequence). The CDR3 covers 14 residues. CDR3 region: CASSHGLAGGPSNF. The CDR3 bases are TGTGCCAGCAGCCATGGACTAGCGGGAGGGCCTTCGAACTTC.

The chain carries TRBV5-5 and TRBJ2-7, with TRBD2 identical over 11 bases. Germline-derived CDR1 and CDR2 are SGHKS and YYEKEE (reference sequence). V trimming: 0 bases; J trimming: 4 bases; junction bases outside the gene matches: 9. This CDR3 spans 17 amino acids. The CDR3 here is CASSLVLAGDGSYEQYF. For the CDR3, the DNA is TGTGCCAGCAGCTTGGTACTAGCGGGAGACGGGAGTTACGAGCAGTACTTC.

The V and J genes are TRBV6-6 and TRBJ2-5, with TRBD1 matching over 11 bases. The CDR3 contains 15 residues. The germline gives CDR1 MNHNY, CDR2 SVGAGI (reference sequence). Trimming at V came to 6 bases and at J to 5 bases, leaving 8 bases not matched to a gene. This CDR3 is CASSPGQGVWETQYF. In nucleotides, the CDR3 is TGTGCCAGCAGCCCGGGACAGGGGGTTTGGGAGACCCAGTACTTC.

This clonotype was seen a single time. V gene TRBV20-1 combines with J gene TRBJ1-2; TRBD1 agrees at 7 bases. Germline CDR1 and CDR2: DFQATT and SNEGSKA (reference sequence). J gave up 4 bases and V 5 bases, and 10 bases lay outside the gene matches. This CDR3 has 14 residues. This CDR3 reads CSADDRARGYGYTF. The CDR3 DNA reads as TGCAGTGCTGACGACAGGGCTCGGGGCTATGGCTACACCTTC.

A remark on this clonotype: This is likely a read error, given that the CDR3 carries no conserved phenylalanine or tryptophan at its end. The chain uses TRBV6-1 and TRBJ2-7, with 7 bases aligning to TRBD1. Germline V gene lookup returns CDR1 MNHNS and CDR2 SASEGT. J was trimmed by 5 bases and V by 5 bases; bases with no gene match: 9. The CDR3 consists of 14 residues. This chain's CDR3 is CASSYSKGAHEQYL. CDR3 bases: TGTGCCAGCAGTTACAGTAAGGGGGCCCACGAGCAGTACCTC.

This chain connects TRBV2 to TRBJ2-7; 8 bases are shared with TRBD2. Germline V lookup: CDR1 SNHLY, CDR2 FYNNEI. CDR3 length equals 13 residues. J gave up 3 bases and V 6 bases, and 4 bases lay outside the gene matches. The CDR3 spells CASRREDLYEQYF. The CDR3 bases are TGTGCCAGCAGGCGGGAGGACCTCTACGAGCAGTACTTC.

This clonotype was seen repeatedly, ten times or more. This chain connects TRBV5-8 to TRBJ1-2; no firm D call. This CDR3 contains 12 residues. Germline V gene sequence: CDR1 SGHTS, CDR2 YDEGEE. Trimming cost V 0 bases and J 3 bases, with 3 bases left between them. CDR3 sequence reads: CASSLAYYGYTF. CDR3 DNA sequence: TGTGCCAGCAGCTTGGCCTACTATGGCTACACCTTC.

This clonotype was picked up many times. This rearrangement joins TRBV7-6 to TRBJ1-1; the D is unclear. The germline gives CDR1 SGHVS, CDR2 FNYEAQ. Trimming stripped 5 bases from V and 5 bases from J, with 6 bases between. This CDR3 comprises 11 residues. DNA for the CDR3: TGTGCCAGCAGCCCCGGAACTGAAGCTTTCTTT. This translates into CASSPGTEAFF.

V and J are TRBV7-3 and TRBJ2-3, with TRBD2 matching 7 bases. After removal of 6 bases from V and 2 bases from J, the junction contained 8 bases not matched to a gene. The CDR3 covers 15 residues. Germline CDR1 reads SGHTA; CDR2 reads FQGTGA. The chain's CDR3 is CASRPSGDFTDTQYF. CDR3 bases: TGTGCCAGCAGACCCAGCGGGGATTTCACAGATACGCAGTATTTT. The entire variable domain, with the rest obtained from reference TRBV7-3 and TRBJ2-3, is as follows: GAGVSQTPSNKVTEKGKYVELRCDPISGHTALYWYRQSLGQGPEFLIYFQGTGAADDSGLPNDRFFAVRPEGSVSTLKIQRTERGDSAVYLCASRPSGDFTDTQYFGPGTRLTVL.